This record covers a single T cell receptor (beta chain). Its antigen is not yet known. No quality values exist for individual bases; no much larger clone is one base distant. The sample belongs to a study of immune aging and cytomegalovirus after organ transplant (dated by TCRdb to about 2021). Some background on the complete study: Three-drug immunosuppression with prednisone, tacrolimus, and mycophenolate was given to all transplant recipients. Beyond this particular receptor, the publication reports: Post-transplant increases in aged-phenotype cells were observed regardless of clone size, following viremia and occurring earlier in large clones (days 200-264) than in small clones. CD57 was not measured in the sequencing data, so a conservative gene-based aging definition was used instead. A larger share of large clones was made up of TEMRA cells, and in the seven largest clones (around 1,900 cells) aged and TEMRA cells were gained while TCM cells were lost.

After removal of 8 bases from V and 5 bases from J, the junction retains 7 bases not matched to a gene. From its cysteine to its phenylalanine, the CDR3 spans 15 amino acids. Solely the CDR3 DNA is kept, with 45 bases framed from the first base. According to the germline V gene, CDR1 reads SNHLY and CDR2 reads FYNNEI. In the paper's terms, the time point label means: five sample-tagged time points from pre-transplant (day -1) to day 368 post-transplant, pooled. Thawed PBMC were stimulated for eleven to twelve hours with a CMV IE-1 overlapping peptide library without transport inhibitors. After being thawed and rested overnight, the cells were stimulated in R10 medium along with CD28/CD49d costimulation. The IE-1 peptide library was composed of 15-amino-acid peptides with overlaps of 11 amino acids. Samples from each time point were barcoded using BD Single-Cell Multiplexing Kit Sample Tags, then pooled and stained with sorting antibodies plus oligo-conjugated anti-CD45RA. A BD FACSAria III was used to sort CMV-responsive CD8+CD137+ and CD4+CD154+ T cells at 4-way purity. Blood samples were drawn into EDTA vacutainers and processed by Ficoll gradient within 1-24 hours.

Libraries were prepared through single-cell sequencing. This sample was sequenced with an Illumina NovaSeq 6000. The BD Rhapsody Targeted mRNA and AbSeq Reagent Kit, in a microwell format, was used for cell capture and library preparation. The libraries included TCR, sample tags, AbSeq, and targeted mRNA from the Human T-Cell Expression Panel, along with custom TOX and TOX2 primers. Sequencing of the libraries was done on an Illumina NovaSeq. Concerning the study's data processing: The analysis covered about 9,800 cells in total, of which over 7,000 were CD8 T cells and about 4,500 were CD8 T cells with an identifiable TCR CDR3. Raw data were processed with the BD Rhapsody Targeted Analysis Pipeline with V(D)J processing on the Seven Bridges Genomics platform. SeqGeq 1.6.0 was used for quality control, Sample Tag demultiplexing with Lex-BDSMK, clone identification with VDJ Explorer, and Seurat clustering. A clone was considered non-expanded if it made up <1% of CD8 T cells, and considered a clonal expansion if it made up >2.5% of the sample. TCRdb redid the processing of the public reads, applying fastp at Q25 and MiXCR, and retained in-frame beta chains. Each record represents a unique CDR3 protein, reported with the most common genes and DNA among its rows. TCRdb, not the authors, supplied the V and J calls. Counted in this sample were fewer than 25,000 distinct CDR3 sequences; 36% of them appeared once. The ten largest make up about 25% of the sample.

The TCR sequence derives from a female donor who had a heart transplant and CMV viremia. This sequence uses TRBV2 and TRBJ2-2, with TRBD2 matching 11 junction bases. The sample in question was CMV peptide-activated CD4+ and CD8+ T cells sorted from blood, obtained at five time points, pooled. Interpreted using the paper, the cell subset or site label stands for: sorted CD8+CD137+ and CD4+CD154+ T cells after roughly 12 h CMV IE-1 peptide stimulation. The CDR3 reads CASSLAGGGTGELFF. The nucleotide sequence is TGTGCCAGCTCCCTAGCGGGAGGCGGGACCGGGGAGCTGTTTTTT.